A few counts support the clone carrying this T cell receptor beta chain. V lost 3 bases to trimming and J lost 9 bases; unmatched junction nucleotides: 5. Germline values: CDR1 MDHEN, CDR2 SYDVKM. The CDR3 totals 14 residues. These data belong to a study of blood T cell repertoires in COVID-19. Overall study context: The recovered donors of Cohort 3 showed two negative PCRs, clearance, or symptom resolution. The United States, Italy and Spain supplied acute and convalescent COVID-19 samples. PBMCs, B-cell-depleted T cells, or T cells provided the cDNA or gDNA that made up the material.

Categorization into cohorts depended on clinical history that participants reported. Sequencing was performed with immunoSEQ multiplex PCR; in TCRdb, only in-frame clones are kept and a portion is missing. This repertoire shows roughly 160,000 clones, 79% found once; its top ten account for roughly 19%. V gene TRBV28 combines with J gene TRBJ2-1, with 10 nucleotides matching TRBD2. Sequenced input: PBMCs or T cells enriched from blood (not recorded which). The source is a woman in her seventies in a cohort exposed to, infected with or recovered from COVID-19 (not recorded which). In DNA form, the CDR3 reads TGTGCCAGCAGTTTCGTAGCGGGAGGTCTTGAGCAGTTCTTC. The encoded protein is CASSFVAGGLEQFF.